The next 14 T cell receptor beta chains were all read from a single sample in a study of shared clonotypes between healthy human individuals. Clones were read by immunoSEQ multiplex PCR, and TCRdb kept only the in-frame ones, dropping some. Here the sample spans about 1.5 million clones, roughly 96% being singletons. What was sequenced was naive CD4+ T cells sorted from blood. Noted subset: CD45RA+ positively selected. These receptors originate from a man aged 30 to 45 in good health.

This chain joins TRBV28 and TRBJ2-3, with 9 bases lining up with TRBD2. Germline CDR1 is MDHEN and CDR2 is SYDVKM. The J segment lost 5 bases and the V segment lost 5 bases, leaving 2 bases of the junction unmatched. The CDR3 totals 13 residues. CDR3 DNA sequence: TGTGCCAGCAGTCCACTAGCGGGAGATACGCAGTATTTT. Amino acids: CASSPLAGDTQYF.

The rearrangement uses TRBV5-6 and TRBJ2-3; no clear D gene. CDR1 is SGHDT, CDR2 YYEEEE, per germline. The length of the CDR3 is 13 residues. Trimming took 7 bases from V and 3 from J, leaving 12 bases between them. The DNA for the CDR3 is TGTGCCAGCGGGGTCGAATGGACAGATACGCAGTATTTT. Its protein product is CASGVEWTDTQYF.

The gene calls are TRBV5-1 and TRBJ1-2, with D maybe TRBD1 (5 bases). The germline gives CDR1 SGHRS, CDR2 YFSETQ. The CDR3 is made up of 13 amino acids. Deletions cut 2 bases from V and 2 bases from J, with 7 bases between. CDR3 loop: CASSLQENYGYTF. The CDR3 DNA sequence: TGCGCCAGCAGCTTACAGGAGAACTATGGCTACACCTTC.

The chain recombines TRBV21-1 with TRBJ2-1. TRBV21-1 counts as a pseudogene. The CDR3 sequence is 15 residues long. The CDR3 DNA sequence: TGTGCCAGCAGCGCGCGGAGGGGGTACAACAATGAGCAGTTCTTC. Amino acid sequence: CASSARRGYNNEQFF.

This chain joins TRBV27 and TRBJ2-7, with a tentative D call TRBD1 (7 bases). The CDR3 runs to 15 residues. V was cut by 5 bases and J by 2 bases, with 16 bases left in between. In germline, CDR1 is MNHEY, CDR2 SMNVEV (reference sequence). In DNA, the CDR3 is TGTGCCAGCAGTCGGTGGGGGGACAGCACCTACGAGCAGTACTTC. Translation gives CASSRWGDSTYEQYF.

To note about this clone: Other DNA sequences from this sample encode an identical CDR3 as well. The chain joins TRBV5-1 to TRBJ2-1; 7 positions match TRBD2. Germline values: CDR1 SGHRS, CDR2 YFSETQ. The CDR3 is 15 residues long. J gave up 4 bases and V 0 bases, and 4 bases lay outside the gene matches. The CDR3 reads CASSLGLADYNEQFF. The CDR3 DNA follows: TGCGCCAGCAGCTTGGGTCTAGCGGATTACAATGAGCAGTTCTTC.

The rearrangement links TRBV5-1 to TRBJ2-5; D is possibly TRBD2 (6 bases). The germline V and J ends were trimmed by 4 bases and 5 bases, with 18 bases remaining between them. CDR3 length equals 15 residues. CDR1 and CDR2 (germline): SGHRS, YFSETQ. The CDR3 loop is CASSIRDWGLETQYF. In nucleotides, the CDR3 is TGCGCCAGCAGCATCCGGGACTGGGGCCTTGAGACCCAGTACTTC.

The chain carries TRBV7-2 and TRBJ2-1, with D perhaps given as TRBD1 or TRBD2 (5 bases each). V lost 8 bases to trimming and J lost 3 bases, with 14 bases between them. CDR1 is SGHTA and CDR2 is FQGNSA in the germline V gene. The CDR3 has 14 amino acids. The CDR3: CASRYGDHYNEQFF. The CDR3 nucleotides read TGTGCCAGCCGATATGGGGACCACTACAATGAGCAGTTCTTC.

The count of this clone is one. CDR3 DNA: TGTGCCAGCAGCTTAGATCTTAGCGGGAGGGGAGAGACCCAGTACTTC. This sequence encodes CASSLDLSGRGETQYF. J is TRBJ2-5 and V is TRBV11-2; 11 bases map to TRBD2. From germline, CDR1 is SGHAT and CDR2 FQNNGV. Unmatched junction bases numbered 4, after V lost 0 bases and J lost 4 bases. The CDR3 sequence is 16 residues long.

V usage is TRBV28 and J usage is TRBJ2-3; D remains ambiguous. Trimming shortened V by 2 bases and J by 6 bases, and 6 bases separated the two germline ends. Germline assignment: CDR1 MDHEN and CDR2 SYDVKM. The CDR3 loop spans 12 amino acids. The DNA of the CDR3 is TGTGCCAGCAGTTTAAGCGTGGATACGCAGTATTTT. It encodes CASSLSVDTQYF.

The CDR3 loop reads CASSLAPSGYTGELFF. CDR3 nucleotide sequence: TGTGCCAGCAGCTTAGCCCCTAGCGGGTACACCGGGGAGCTGTTTTTT. V is TRBV7-3 and J is TRBJ2-2; 8 bases match TRBD2. In germline, CDR1 is SGHTA, CDR2 FQGTGA. The CDR3 has 16 amino acids. V was clipped by 2 bases and J by 3 bases; unmatched bases: 5.

This chain links TRBV5-1 with TRBJ1-1, with a tentative D call TRBD1 (6 bases). Trimming took off 5 bases at V and 4 bases at J, with 18 bases between the two ends. This CDR3 has 15 residues. Germline loops: CDR1 SGHRS, CDR2 YFSETQ. Written as DNA, the CDR3 is TGCGCCAGCAGATTCCGAGAGGGGGGTGGCACTGAAGCTTTCTTT. This gives the protein CASRFREGGGTEAFF.

This clone has a single count. The chain couples TRBV10-2 to TRBJ2-1; 10 bases are a match to TRBD2. This CDR3 is 18 amino acids long. Looked up from germline, CDR1 is WSHSY and CDR2 is SAAADI. The V gene end was trimmed by 3 bases and the J gene end by 7 bases; junction bases not matched to a gene: 15. The CDR3 sequence is CASSDPGGSGRLRNEQFF. The CDR3 nucleotides are TGCGCCAGCAGTGACCCCGGGGGTAGCGGGAGGCTTAGGAATGAGCAGTTCTTC.

CDR3 coding DNA: TGTGCCAGCAGCTTGTCGACTAGCGGTTACAATGAGCAGTTCTTC. Translated: CASSLSTSGYNEQFF. V gene TRBV5-4 combines with J gene TRBJ2-1; 9 nucleotides align to TRBD2. Germline V gene lookup returns CDR1 SGHNT and CDR2 YYREEE (reference sequence). CDR3 length equals 15 residues. Trimming cost V 1 base and J 4 bases; bases outside gene matches: 3. The entire variable domain, with the rest obtained from reference TRBV5-4 and TRBJ2-1, is as follows: ETGVTQSPTHLIKTRGQQVTLRCSSQSGHNTVSWYQQALGQGPQFIFQYYREEENGRGNFPPRFSGLQFPNYSSELNVNALELDDSALYLCASSLSTSGYNEQFFGPGTRLTVL.